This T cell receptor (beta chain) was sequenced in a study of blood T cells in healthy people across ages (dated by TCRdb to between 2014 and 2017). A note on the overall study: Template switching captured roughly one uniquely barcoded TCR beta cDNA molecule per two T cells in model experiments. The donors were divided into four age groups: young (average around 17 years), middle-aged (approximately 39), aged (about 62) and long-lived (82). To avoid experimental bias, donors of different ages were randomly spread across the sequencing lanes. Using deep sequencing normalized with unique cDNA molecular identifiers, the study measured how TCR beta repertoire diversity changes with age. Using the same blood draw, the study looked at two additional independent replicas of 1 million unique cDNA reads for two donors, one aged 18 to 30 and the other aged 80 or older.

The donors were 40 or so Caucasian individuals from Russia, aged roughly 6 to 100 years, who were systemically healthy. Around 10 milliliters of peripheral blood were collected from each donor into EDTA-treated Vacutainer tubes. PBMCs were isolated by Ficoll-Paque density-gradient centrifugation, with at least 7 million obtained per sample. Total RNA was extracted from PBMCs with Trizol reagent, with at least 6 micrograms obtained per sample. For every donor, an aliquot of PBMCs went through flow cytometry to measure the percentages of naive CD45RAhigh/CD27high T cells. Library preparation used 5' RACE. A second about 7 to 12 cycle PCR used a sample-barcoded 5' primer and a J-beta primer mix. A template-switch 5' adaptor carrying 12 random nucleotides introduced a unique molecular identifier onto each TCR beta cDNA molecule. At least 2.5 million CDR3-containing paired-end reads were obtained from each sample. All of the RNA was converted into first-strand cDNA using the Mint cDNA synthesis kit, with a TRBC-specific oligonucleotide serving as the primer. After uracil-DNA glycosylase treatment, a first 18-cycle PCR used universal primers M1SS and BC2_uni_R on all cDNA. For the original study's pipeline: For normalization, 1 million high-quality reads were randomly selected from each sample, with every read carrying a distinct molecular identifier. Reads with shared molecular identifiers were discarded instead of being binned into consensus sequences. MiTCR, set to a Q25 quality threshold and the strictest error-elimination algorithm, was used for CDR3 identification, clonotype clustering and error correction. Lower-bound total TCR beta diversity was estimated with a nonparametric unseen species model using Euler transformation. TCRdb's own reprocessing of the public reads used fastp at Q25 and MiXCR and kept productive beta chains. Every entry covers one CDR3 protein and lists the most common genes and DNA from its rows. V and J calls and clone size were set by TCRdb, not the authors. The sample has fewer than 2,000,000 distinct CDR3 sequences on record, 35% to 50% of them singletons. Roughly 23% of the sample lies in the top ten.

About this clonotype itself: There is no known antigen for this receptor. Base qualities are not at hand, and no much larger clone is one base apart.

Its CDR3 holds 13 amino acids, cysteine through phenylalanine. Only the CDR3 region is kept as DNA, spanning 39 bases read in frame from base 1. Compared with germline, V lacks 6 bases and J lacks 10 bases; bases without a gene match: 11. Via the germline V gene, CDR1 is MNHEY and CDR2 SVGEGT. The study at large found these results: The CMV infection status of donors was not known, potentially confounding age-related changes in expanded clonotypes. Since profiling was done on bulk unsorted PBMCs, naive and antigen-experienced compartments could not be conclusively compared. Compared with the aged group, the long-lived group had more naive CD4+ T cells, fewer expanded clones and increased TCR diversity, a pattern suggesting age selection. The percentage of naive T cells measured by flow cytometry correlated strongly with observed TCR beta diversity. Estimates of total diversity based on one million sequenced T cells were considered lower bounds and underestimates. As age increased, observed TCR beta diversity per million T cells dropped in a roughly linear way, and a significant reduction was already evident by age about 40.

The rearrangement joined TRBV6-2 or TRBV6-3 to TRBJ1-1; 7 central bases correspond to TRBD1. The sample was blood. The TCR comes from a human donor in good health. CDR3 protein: CASSPRQGWGAFF. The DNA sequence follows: TGTGCCAGCAGCCCTCGACAGGGCTGGGGAGCTTTCTTT.